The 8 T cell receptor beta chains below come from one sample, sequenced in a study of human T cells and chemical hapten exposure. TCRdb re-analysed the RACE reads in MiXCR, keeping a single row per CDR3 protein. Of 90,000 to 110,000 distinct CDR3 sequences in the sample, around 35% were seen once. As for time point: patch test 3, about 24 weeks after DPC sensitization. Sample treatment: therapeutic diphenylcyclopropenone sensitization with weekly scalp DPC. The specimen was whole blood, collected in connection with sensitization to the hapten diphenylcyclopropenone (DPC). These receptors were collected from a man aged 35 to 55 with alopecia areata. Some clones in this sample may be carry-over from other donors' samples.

As DNA, the CDR3 is TGTGCCAGCAGTTACTCGGGCACAGGGGGGGAGACCCAGTACTTC. Translated, it gives CASSYSGTGGETQYF. The chain joins TRBV6-5 to TRBJ2-5, with 8 bases aligning to TRBD1. Germline V gives CDR1 MNHEY, CDR2 SVGAGI. The CDR3 consists of 15 residues. The J segment lost 5 bases and the V segment lost 0 bases, leaving 5 bases of the junction unmatched.

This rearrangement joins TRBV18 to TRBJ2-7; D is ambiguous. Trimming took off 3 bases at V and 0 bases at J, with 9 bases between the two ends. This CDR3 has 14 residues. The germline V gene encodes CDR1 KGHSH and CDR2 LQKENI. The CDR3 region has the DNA TGTGCCAGCTCACCGGGAAGAAACTCCTACGAGCAGTACGTC. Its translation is CASSPGRNSYEQYV.

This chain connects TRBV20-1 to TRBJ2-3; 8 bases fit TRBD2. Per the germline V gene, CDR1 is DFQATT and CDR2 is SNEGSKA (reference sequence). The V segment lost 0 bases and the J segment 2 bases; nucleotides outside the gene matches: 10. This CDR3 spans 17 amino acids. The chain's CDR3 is CSARDDPTSANTDTQYF. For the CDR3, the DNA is TGCAGTGCTAGAGATGACCCGACTAGCGCGAACACAGATACGCAGTATTTT.

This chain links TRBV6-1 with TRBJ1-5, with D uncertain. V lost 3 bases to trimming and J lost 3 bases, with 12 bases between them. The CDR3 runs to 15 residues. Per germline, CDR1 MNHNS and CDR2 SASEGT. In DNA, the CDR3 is TGTGCCAGCAGTGAGGCTCGAGGGCCCAATCAGCCCCAGCATTTT. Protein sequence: CASSEARGPNQPQHF.

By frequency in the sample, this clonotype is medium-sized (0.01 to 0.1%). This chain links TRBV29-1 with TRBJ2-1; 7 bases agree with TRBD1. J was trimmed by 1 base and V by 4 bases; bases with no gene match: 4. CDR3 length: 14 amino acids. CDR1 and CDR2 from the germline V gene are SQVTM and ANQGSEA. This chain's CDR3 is CSVGRQGSYNEQFF. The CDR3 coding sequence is TGCAGCGTTGGTAGACAGGGTTCCTACAATGAGCAGTTCTTC.

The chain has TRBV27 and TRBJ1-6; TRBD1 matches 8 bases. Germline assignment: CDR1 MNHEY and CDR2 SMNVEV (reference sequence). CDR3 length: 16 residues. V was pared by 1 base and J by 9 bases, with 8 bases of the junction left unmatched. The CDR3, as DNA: TGTGCCAGCAGTTTATTTTCGACAGGGGCCCTTTCACCCCTCCACTTT. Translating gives CASSLFSTGALSPLHF.

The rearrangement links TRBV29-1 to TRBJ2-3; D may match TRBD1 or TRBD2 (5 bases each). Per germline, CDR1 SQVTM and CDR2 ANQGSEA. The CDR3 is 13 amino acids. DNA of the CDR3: TGCAGGGCCGAGGGGCCGAGCACAGATACGCAGTATTTT. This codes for CRAEGPSTDTQYF.

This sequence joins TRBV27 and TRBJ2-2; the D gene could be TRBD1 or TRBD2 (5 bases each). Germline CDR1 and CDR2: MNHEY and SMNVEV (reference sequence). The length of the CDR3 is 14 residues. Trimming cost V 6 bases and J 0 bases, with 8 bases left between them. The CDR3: CASRKGPNTGELFF. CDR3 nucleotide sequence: TGTGCCAGCAGGAAGGGACCGAACACCGGGGAGCTGTTTTTT.